The next 27 T cell receptor beta chains were all read from a single sample in a study of breast tumors, draining lymph nodes, adjacent tissues. A single record per CDR3 protein comes from TCRdb applying MiXCR to the multiplex PCR reads. This table holds 130,000 or so distinct CDR3 sequences, about 22% found once. Breast cancer patients provided tissue from their axillary draining lymph nodes. Sequenced sample: axillary lymph node tissue. Receptors were obtained from a female donor with breast cancer. Some clones in this sample may be carry-over from other donors' samples.

With respect to this clonotype: It may be a read error: a sequence one base away is much more abundant. This chain joins TRBV7-9 and TRBJ1-6, with D tentatively TRBD1 (5 bases). The CDR3 runs to 15 residues. Germline lookup yields CDR1 SEHNR and CDR2 FQNEAQ (reference sequence). CDR3 protein: CASSFSPTANPPLHF. The CDR3 nucleotides are TGTGCCAGCAGCTTTTCCCCGACAGCTAATCCACCCCTCCACTTT.

The rearrangement joins TRBV28 to TRBJ1-5, with a possible D match to TRBD1 (5 bases). Germline V gives CDR1 MDHEN, CDR2 SYDVKM. V was trimmed by 5 bases and J by 0 bases, leaving 14 bases between them. This CDR3 is built from 16 residues. The DNA for the CDR3 is TGTGCCAGCAGTATCTCTGGGGGATATAGCAATCAGCCCCAGCATTTT. Amino acid sequence: CASSISGGYSNQPQHF.

As concerns this clonotype: A read error may explain this, as a much larger clone is one base away. Given the absence of the conserved phenylalanine or tryptophan at the CDR3 end, a read error is likely. This rearrangement joins TRBV3-1 to TRBJ2-3, with 7 bases identical to TRBD2. V shed 0 bases, J shed 8 bases, and the junction held 8 bases outside the gene matches. CDR3 size: 15 residues. Germline assignment: CDR1 LGHDT and CDR2 YNNKEL (reference sequence). CDR3 residues: CASSQDSGFEGTQYS. DNA for the CDR3: TGTGCCAGCAGCCAAGATAGCGGGTTTGAGGGTACGCAGTATTCT.

This clonotype is a singleton in its sample. A much larger clone differs by one base, so this may be a read error. The chain combines TRBV2 with TRBJ2-1; 12 nucleotides line up with TRBD2. This CDR3 spans 12 amino acids. Per the germline V gene, CDR1 is SNHLY and CDR2 is FYNNEI. The CDR3 here is CACSPTSGRKFF. The CDR3 DNA sequence: TGTGCCTGCAGCCCTACTAGCGGGAGGAAGTTCTTC.

In this sample, this clonotype turned up a few times. This chain's CDR3 is CASIIGQGAYNEQFF. CDR3 DNA: TGTGCCAGCATTATCGGACAGGGGGCGTACAATGAGCAGTTCTTC. V usage is TRBV6-1 and J usage is TRBJ2-1, with 11 bases fitting TRBD1. From germline, CDR1 is MNHNS and CDR2 SASEGT. The CDR3 runs 15 residues. Trimming removed 7 bases from V and 4 bases from J; junction bases left unmatched: 6.

This clonotype has a count of ten or more. The chain joins TRBV10-3 to TRBJ2-7; no reliable D call. V was clipped by 7 bases and J by 3 bases, with 10 bases between them. Germline-derived CDR1 and CDR2 are ENHRY and SYGVKD. This CDR3 spans 12 amino acids. The CDR3 is CAIKGMGYEQYF. CDR3 DNA sequence: TGTGCCATCAAAGGCATGGGCTACGAGCAGTACTTC.

This clonotype was seen a handful of times. The V call is TRBV3-1, the J call TRBJ2-3, with a possible D match to TRBD1 (6 bases). Germline V gives CDR1 LGHDT, CDR2 YNNKEL (reference sequence). The V end was cut by 3 bases, the J end by 3 bases, with 13 bases between. There are 15 residues in the CDR3. CDR3 DNA sequence: TGTGCCAGCAGCCACCAGACAGGTTTAACAGATACGCAGTATTTT. Its protein product is CASSHQTGLTDTQYF.

This clonotype was picked up many times. The chain employs TRBV24-1 and TRBJ1-3; no clear D gene. The ends were cut back, 8 bases at V and 7 bases at J, with 14 bases in the middle. Germline V gene sequence: CDR1 KGHDR, CDR2 SFDVKD. This CDR3 is 13 amino acids long. The CDR3 nucleotides are TGTGCCACCACCGAGAAGGGTCGGAACACCATATATTTT. Encoded protein: CATTEKGRNTIYF.

This clonotype was seen only a few times. CDR3 nucleotide sequence: TGTGCCAGCAGTTTCGGGGGGAACTACAATGAGCAGTTCTTC. It translates to CASSFGGNYNEQFF. The chain couples TRBV27 to TRBJ2-1, with 7 bases lining up with TRBD2. After removal of 3 bases from V and 3 bases from J, the junction contained 2 bases not matched to a gene. The CDR3 is 14 residues long. Per germline, CDR1 MNHEY and CDR2 SMNVEV (reference sequence).

On this clonotype itself: A much larger clone differs by one base, so this may be a read error. The rearrangement joins TRBV6-1 to TRBJ2-6; possible D gene TRBD1, 5 bases. CDR1 and CDR2 (germline): MNHNS, SASEGT. The CDR3 totals 17 residues. The CDR3 nucleotides read TGTGCCAGCAGTTACTCTCAAGGGGTCCCTGGGCCCAACGTCCTGACTTTC. Protein: CASSYSQGVPGPNVLTF.

The table lists this clonotype with many counts. V gene TRBV20-1 combines with J gene TRBJ2-2; D possibly matches TRBD1 or TRBD2 (6 bases each). The CDR3 runs to 16 residues. V was shortened by 0 bases and J by 0 bases, with 11 bases between the two germline ends. Germline CDR1 and CDR2: DFQATT and SNEGSKA (reference sequence). CDR3 sequence: CSARDHGGANTGELFF. CDR3 nucleotides: TGCAGTGCTAGAGATCACGGGGGCGCGAACACCGGGGAGCTGTTTTTT.

The chain recombines TRBV28 with TRBJ1-3, with D possibly matching TRBD1 (5 bases). Germline V gives CDR1 MDHEN, CDR2 SYDVKM. V was shortened by 3 bases and J by 5 bases, with 17 bases between the two germline ends. The CDR3 totals 16 residues. DNA for the CDR3: TGTGCCAGCAGTTTTGGCCCGGGGGGGGGTAGAAACACCATATATTTT. Protein: CASSFGPGGGRNTIYF.

As concerns this clonotype: This may come from a read error, since a much larger clone is one base off. The CDR3 ends on some other residue instead of the conserved phenylalanine or tryptophan, so this is likely a read error. The chain couples TRBV7-6 to TRBJ1-5, with a weak D call TRBD1 (5 bases). V shed 1 base and J shed 4 bases, with 8 bases lying between them. The CDR3 sequence is 14 residues long. Looked up from germline, CDR1 is SGHVS and CDR2 is FNYEAQ. In DNA, the CDR3 is TGTGCCAGCAGCTTAGGGGACTCTAATCAGCCCCAGCATCTT. Translation: CASSLGDSNQPQHL.

Many counts were recorded for this clonotype. This sequence joins TRBV7-8 and TRBJ2-7; 8 positions match TRBD1. The CDR3 is made up of 14 amino acids. V lost 2 bases, J lost 5 bases, and 5 bases stayed unmatched. Germline V gives CDR1 SGHVS, CDR2 FQNEAQ. CDR3 amino acids: CASSLWDRKDEQYF. The CDR3 DNA reads as TGTGCCAGCAGCTTATGGGACAGGAAGGACGAGCAGTACTTC.

This clonotype was detected many times. The chain employs TRBV10-2 and TRBJ2-7; possible D gene TRBD1, 6 bases. The V gene's germline CDR1 is WSHSY and CDR2 SAAADI. Trimming left V 8 bases short and J 0 bases short, with 11 bases between. The CDR3 contains 13 residues. CDR3 nucleotides: TGCGCCAGCGAGGGGGACGGCTCCTACGAGCAGTACTTC. Translating it yields CASEGDGSYEQYF.

This chain links TRBV5-6 with TRBJ2-3; D is unclear. V was shortened by 0 bases and J by 4 bases, with 12 bases between the two germline ends. CDR1 is SGHDT and CDR2 is YYEEEE in the germline V gene. This CDR3 has 15 amino acids. CDR3 loop: CASSLAPLNPDTQYF. The CDR3 DNA sequence: TGTGCCAGCAGCTTGGCGCCTTTGAATCCAGATACGCAGTATTTT.

In its sample, this clonotype was seen many times. The V gene is TRBV10-3, the J gene TRBJ1-2; the D is unclear. V was shortened by 6 bases and J by 1 base, with 9 bases between the two germline ends. Germline CDR1 ENHRY, CDR2 SYGVKD. This CDR3 contains 13 residues. The CDR3 region is CAISQDVNYGYTF. CDR3 sequence (DNA): TGTGCCATCAGCCAGGACGTTAACTATGGCTACACCTTC.

This clonotype was counted at least ten times. The chain combines TRBV6-1 with TRBJ2-7, with D unresolved. This CDR3 is 12 amino acids long. Trimming removed 7 bases at V and 3 bases at J, with 10 bases between. CDR1 is MNHNS and CDR2 is SASEGT in the germline V gene. CDR3 DNA: TGTGCCAGCAAAGAGGATCTCTACGAGCAGTACTTC. Translation gives CASKEDLYEQYF.

This clonotype was found many times. The chain employs TRBV19 and TRBJ1-2; 8 bases match TRBD1. The germline V gene has CDR1 LNHDA and CDR2 SQIVND (reference sequence). This CDR3 has 15 residues. J lost 2 bases, V lost 5 bases, and 7 bases had no gene match. This CDR3 reads CASSFPGQGNYGYTF. Written as DNA, the CDR3 is TGTGCCAGTAGTTTCCCCGGACAGGGCAACTATGGCTACACCTTC.

Remarks on this clonotype: A much more abundant neighbour one base away suggests this may be a read error. The chain links TRBV10-3 to TRBJ1-5; D unresolved. V lost 5 bases to trimming and J lost 0 bases, with 5 bases between them. The CDR3 is 13 amino acids. CDR1 is ENHRY and CDR2 is SYGVKD in the germline V gene. The CDR3 nucleotides are TGTGCCATCAGTTACAATAGCAATCAGCCCCAGCATTTT. Its translation is CAISYNSNQPQHF.

This clonotype was counted a single time. The V and J genes are TRBV20-1 and TRBJ2-2, with 16 bases matching TRBD2. CDR1 is DFQATT and CDR2 is SNEGSKA in the germline V gene (reference sequence). Unmatched junction bases numbered 3, after V lost 1 base and J lost 4 bases. The CDR3 consists of 17 residues. CDR3 sequence reads: CSARAGLAGGGTGELFF. In DNA form, the CDR3 reads TGCAGTGCTAGAGCGGGACTAGCGGGAGGGGGCACCGGGGAGCTGTTTTTT.

This clonotype showed up many times. The chain combines TRBV19 with TRBJ2-5; D unclear. Germline V CDR1 and CDR2: LNHDA, SQIVND (reference sequence). CDR3 length: 14 amino acids. V dropped 0 bases and J dropped 5 bases, with 10 bases sitting between them. Here the CDR3 DNA reads TGTGCCAGTAGTATAGAGGGTGCCAAGGAGACCCAGTACTTC. Encoded protein: CASSIEGAKETQYF.

This clonotype was counted ten times or more. V is TRBV12-3 or TRBV12-4 and J is TRBJ2-1, with D perhaps given as TRBD1 or TRBD2 (5 bases each). The V gene lost 3 bases and the J gene lost 4 bases, with 7 bases spanning the gap. The CDR3 spans 13 residues. CDR3: CASSFGTYNEQFF. The CDR3 nucleotides are TGTGCCAGCAGTTTTGGGACGTACAATGAGCAGTTCTTC.

This clonotype was observed many times. This chain connects TRBV4-2 to TRBJ1-3, with a tentative D call TRBD1 (5 bases). V was trimmed by 2 bases and J by 0 bases, leaving 11 bases between them. The length of the CDR3 is 16 residues. Germline CDR1 and CDR2: LGHNA and YNFKEQ. CDR3: CASSQPTGFSGNTIYF. In DNA form, the CDR3 reads TGTGCCAGCAGCCAACCCACAGGTTTCTCTGGAAACACCATATATTTT.

At least ten counts were recorded for this clonotype. The rearrangement uses TRBV5-1 and TRBJ1-3; D unresolved. V lost 4 bases, J lost 3 bases, and 11 bases lay in between. Germline assignment: CDR1 SGHRS and CDR2 YFSETQ. CDR3 size: 14 residues. The chain's CDR3 is CASSPQAFGNTIYF. The CDR3 DNA reads TGCGCCAGCAGCCCGCAAGCTTTTGGAAACACCATATATTTT.

This clonotype has a count of ten or more. The CDR3, as DNA: TGTGCCAGCAGCTTAAGGCGGACTAGCGGGAGGGCCGGCAATGAGCAGTTCTTC. Protein: CASSLRRTSGRAGNEQFF. The chain carries TRBV7-9 and TRBJ2-1; 15 bases agree with TRBD2. Germline V gene data show CDR1 as SEHNR and CDR2 as FQNEAQ (reference sequence). Germline trimming cut 2 bases from V and 6 bases from J; bases unmatched to any gene: 8. This CDR3 contains 18 residues.

The rearrangement links TRBV19 to TRBJ1-5, with D maybe TRBD1 (5 bases). This CDR3 region has 15 residues. V lost 6 bases to trimming and J lost 4 bases, with 16 bases between them. CDR1 is LNHDA and CDR2 is SQIVND in the germline V gene (reference sequence). CDR3 coding DNA: TGTGCCAGTAGCACCCGGGGCCTGGGAAATCAGCCCCAGCATTTT. This translates into CASSTRGLGNQPQHF. Filled out from reference TRBV19 and TRBJ1-5, the complete variable domain reads DGGITQSPKYLFRKEGQNVTLSCEQNLNHDAMYWYRQDPGQGLRLIYYSQIVNDFQKGDIAEGYSVSREKKESFPLTVTSAQKNPTAFYLCASSTRGLGNQPQHFGDGTRLSIL.